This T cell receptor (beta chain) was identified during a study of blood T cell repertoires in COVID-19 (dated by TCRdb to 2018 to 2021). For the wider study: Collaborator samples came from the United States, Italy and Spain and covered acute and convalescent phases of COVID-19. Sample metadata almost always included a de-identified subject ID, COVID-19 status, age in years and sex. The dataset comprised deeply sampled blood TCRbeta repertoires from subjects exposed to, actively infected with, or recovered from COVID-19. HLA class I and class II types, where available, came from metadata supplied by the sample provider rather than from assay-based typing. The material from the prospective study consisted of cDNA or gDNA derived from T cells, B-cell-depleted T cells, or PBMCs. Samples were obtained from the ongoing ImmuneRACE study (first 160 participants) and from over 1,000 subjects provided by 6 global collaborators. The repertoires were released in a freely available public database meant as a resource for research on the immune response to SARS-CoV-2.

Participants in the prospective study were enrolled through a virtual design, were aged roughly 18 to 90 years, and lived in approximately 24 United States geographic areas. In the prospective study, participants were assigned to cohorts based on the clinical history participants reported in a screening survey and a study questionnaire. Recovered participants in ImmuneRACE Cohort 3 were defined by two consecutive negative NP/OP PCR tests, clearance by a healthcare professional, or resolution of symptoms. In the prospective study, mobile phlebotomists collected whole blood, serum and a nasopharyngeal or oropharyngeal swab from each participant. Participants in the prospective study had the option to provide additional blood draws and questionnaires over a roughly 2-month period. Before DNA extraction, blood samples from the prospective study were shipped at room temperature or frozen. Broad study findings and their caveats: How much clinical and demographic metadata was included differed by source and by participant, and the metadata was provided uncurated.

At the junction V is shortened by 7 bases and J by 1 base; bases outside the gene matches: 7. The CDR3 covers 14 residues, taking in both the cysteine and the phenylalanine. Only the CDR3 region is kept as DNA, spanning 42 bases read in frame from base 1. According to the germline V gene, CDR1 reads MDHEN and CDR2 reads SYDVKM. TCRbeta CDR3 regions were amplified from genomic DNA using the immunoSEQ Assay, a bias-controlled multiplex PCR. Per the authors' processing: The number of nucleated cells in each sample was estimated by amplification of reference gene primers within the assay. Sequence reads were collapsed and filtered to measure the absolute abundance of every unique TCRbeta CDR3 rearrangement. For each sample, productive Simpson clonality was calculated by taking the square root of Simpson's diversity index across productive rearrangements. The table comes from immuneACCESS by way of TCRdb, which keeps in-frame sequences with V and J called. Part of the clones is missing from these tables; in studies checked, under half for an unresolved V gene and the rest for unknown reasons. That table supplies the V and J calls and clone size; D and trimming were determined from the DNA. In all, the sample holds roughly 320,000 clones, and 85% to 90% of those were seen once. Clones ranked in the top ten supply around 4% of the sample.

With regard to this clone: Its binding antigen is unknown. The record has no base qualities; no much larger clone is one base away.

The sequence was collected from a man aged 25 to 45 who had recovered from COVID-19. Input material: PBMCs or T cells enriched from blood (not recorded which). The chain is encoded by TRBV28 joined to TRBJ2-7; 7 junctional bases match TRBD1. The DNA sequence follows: TGTGCCAGCATCGCCGGGACAGCTTCCTACGAGCAGTACTTC. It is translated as CASIAGTASYEQYF.